Each of the 8 T cell receptor beta chains below was sequenced from the same sample in a study of blood T cell repertoires in COVID-19 (TCRdb year 2020). Library preparation used the immunoSEQ multiplex PCR assay. Imported from immuneACCESS, the table was reduced by TCRdb to in-frame sequences with V and J called. These copies leave out some clones; in studies compared against another copy, an unresolved V gene accounts for under half, and the cause of the remainder is not known. The sample data list more than 200,000 clones, and 80% to 90% of these were observed just once. The top ten clones comprise around 3.8% of the sample. Sequencing input: PBMCs or T cells enriched from blood (not recorded which). Receptors were obtained from a woman in her twenties or thirties who had been exposed to COVID-19.

This chain joins TRBV2 and TRBJ2-1, with 10 bases fitting TRBD2. Trimming removed 4 bases from V and 7 bases from J; junction bases left unmatched: 10. The CDR3 has 16 amino acids. The V gene's germline CDR1 is SNHLY and CDR2 FYNNEI. The CDR3 protein is CASSVDLAGVLNEQFF. Written as DNA, the CDR3 is TGTGCCAGCAGTGTAGATCTAGCGGGAGTATTGAATGAGCAGTTCTTC.

The chain is built from TRBV5-1 and TRBJ2-1; maybe TRBD1 (6 bases). The germline V gene encodes CDR1 SGHRS and CDR2 YFSETQ. The CDR3 has 15 amino acids. The V end lost 0 bases, the J end lost 3 bases, and 10 bases lay between the germline ends. The CDR3 DNA reads TGCGCCAGCAGCTTGGTGACAGGCCGCTACAATGAGCAGTTCTTC. Protein sequence: CASSLVTGRYNEQFF.

The chain couples TRBV4-1 to TRBJ1-2, with D maybe TRBD1 (5 bases). The length of the CDR3 is 14 residues. Trimming took 4 bases from V and 8 from J, leaving 17 bases between them. CDR1 is MGHRA, CDR2 YSYEKL, per germline. The CDR3 sequence is CASSRGAGDDGYTF. For the CDR3, the DNA is TGCGCCAGCAGCCGAGGGGCGGGAGATGACGGCTACACCTTC.

The chain couples TRBV24-1 to TRBJ1-5; the D gene is possibly TRBD1 (6 bases). Germline values: CDR1 KGHDR, CDR2 SFDVKD. The CDR3 extends over 19 amino acids. V lost 3 bases, J lost 0 bases, and 20 bases lay in between. In nucleotides, the CDR3 is TGTGCCACCAGTGATCTCTCCTCGGGGGGCTATTATAGCAATCAGCCCCAGCATTTT. Its protein product is CATSDLSSGGYYSNQPQHF.

The V and J genes are TRBV11-2 and TRBJ1-2; 7 positions agree with TRBD1. The germline V gene has CDR1 SGHAT and CDR2 FQNNGV. J lost 5 bases, V lost 5 bases, and 11 bases had no gene match. This CDR3 has 15 residues. The CDR3 nucleotides read TGTGCCAGCAGCCCGGACAGGCAAATTCGGTATGGCTACACCTTC. Translating it yields CASSPDRQIRYGYTF.

V is TRBV3-1 (or the pseudogene TRBV3-2) and J is TRBJ2-1, with D possibly matching TRBD1 (5 bases). Germline-derived CDR1 and CDR2 are LGHDT and YNNKEL (reference sequence). CDR3 length equals 14 residues. Trimming shortened V by 4 bases and J by 7 bases, and 14 bases separated the two germline ends. The CDR3 loop is CASSRSYQGNEQFF. For the CDR3, the DNA is TGTGCCAGCAGCCGATCCTATCAGGGAAATGAGCAGTTCTTC.

The V gene is TRBV7-9, the J gene TRBJ2-3, with 9 bases matching TRBD2. This CDR3 region has 19 residues. J gave up 1 base and V 1 base, and 12 bases lay outside the gene matches. Germline V lookup: CDR1 SEHNR, CDR2 FQNEAQ (reference sequence). Written as DNA, the CDR3 is TGTGCCAGCAGCTTAGGCGGGACTAGCTCTCCGAGGGGCACAGATACGCAGTATTTT. This translates into CASSLGGTSSPRGTDTQYF.

This clone was counted between two and nine times. The chain uses TRBV14 and TRBJ2-1, with D perhaps matching TRBD2 (6 bases). The germline V gene has CDR1 SGHDN and CDR2 FVKESK. Trimming left V 6 bases short and J 1 base short, with 13 bases between. CDR3 length equals 15 residues. Here the CDR3 DNA reads TGTGCCAGCAGGCCTAGCGTCGGGTCCTACAATGAGCAGTTCTTC. Translated: CASRPSVGSYNEQFF.